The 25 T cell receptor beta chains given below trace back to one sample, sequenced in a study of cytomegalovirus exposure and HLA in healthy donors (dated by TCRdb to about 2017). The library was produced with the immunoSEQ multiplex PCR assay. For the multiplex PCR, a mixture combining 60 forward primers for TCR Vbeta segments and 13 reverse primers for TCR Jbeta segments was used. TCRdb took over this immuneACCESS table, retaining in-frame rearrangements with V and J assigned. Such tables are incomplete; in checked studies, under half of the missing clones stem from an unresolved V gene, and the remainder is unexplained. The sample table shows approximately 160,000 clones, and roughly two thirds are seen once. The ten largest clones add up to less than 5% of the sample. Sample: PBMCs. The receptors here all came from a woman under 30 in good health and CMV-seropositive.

The CDR3 region has the DNA TGTGCCAGCAGTGCGGTTGAGCAGTTCTTC. Amino acid sequence: CASSAVEQFF. V and J are TRBV2 and TRBJ2-1; D remains ambiguous. Trimming left V 4 bases short and J 9 bases short, with 4 bases between. Per germline, CDR1 SNHLY and CDR2 FYNNEI. This CDR3 region has 10 residues.

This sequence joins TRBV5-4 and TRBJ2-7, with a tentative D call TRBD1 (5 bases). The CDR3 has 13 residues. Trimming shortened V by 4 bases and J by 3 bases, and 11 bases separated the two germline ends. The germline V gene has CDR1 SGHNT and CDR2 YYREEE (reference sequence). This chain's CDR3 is CASSARTNYEQYF. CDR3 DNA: TGTGCCAGCAGCGCTCGGACAAACTACGAGCAGTACTTC.

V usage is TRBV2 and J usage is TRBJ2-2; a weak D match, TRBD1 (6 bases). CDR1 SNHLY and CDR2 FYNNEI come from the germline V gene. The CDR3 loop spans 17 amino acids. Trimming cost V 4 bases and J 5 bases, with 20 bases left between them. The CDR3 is CASSAKGHREKTGELFF. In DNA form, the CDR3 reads TGTGCCAGCAGTGCGAAGGGCCACAGGGAAAAGACCGGGGAGCTGTTTTTT.

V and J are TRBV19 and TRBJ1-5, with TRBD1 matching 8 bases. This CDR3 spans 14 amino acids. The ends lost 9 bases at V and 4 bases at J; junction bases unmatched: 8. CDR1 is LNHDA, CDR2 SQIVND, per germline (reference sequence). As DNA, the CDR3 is TGTGCCAGCCTAGACAGGGGTGGAAATCAGCCCCAGCATTTT. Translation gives CASLDRGGNQPQHF.

The CDR3 sequence: CASSLFQRGGFGDTQYF. The CDR3 DNA reads TGTGCCAGCAGCTTGTTCCAGCGGGGGGGCTTCGGAGATACGCAGTATTTT. The rearrangement links TRBV5-6 to TRBJ2-3; 10 positions match TRBD2. With 1 base clipped from V and 5 bases from J, the junction kept 10 bases outside the gene matches. This CDR3 region has 17 residues. CDR1 is SGHDT and CDR2 is YYEEEE in the germline V gene. Based on the CDR3 plus reference TRBV5-6 and TRBJ2-3, the full variable domain is DAGVTQSPTHLIKTRGQQVTLRCSPKSGHDTVSWYQQALGQGPQFIFQYYEEEERQRGNFPDRFSGHQFPNYSSELNVNALLLGDSALYLCASSLFQRGGFGDTQYFGPGTRLTVL.

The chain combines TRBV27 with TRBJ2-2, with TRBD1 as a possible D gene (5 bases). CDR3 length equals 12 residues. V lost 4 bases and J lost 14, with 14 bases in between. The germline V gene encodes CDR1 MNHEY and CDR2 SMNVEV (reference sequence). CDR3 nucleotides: TGTGCCAGCAGTTCTCCATTCGACAGACTGTTTTTT. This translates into CASSSPFDRLFF.

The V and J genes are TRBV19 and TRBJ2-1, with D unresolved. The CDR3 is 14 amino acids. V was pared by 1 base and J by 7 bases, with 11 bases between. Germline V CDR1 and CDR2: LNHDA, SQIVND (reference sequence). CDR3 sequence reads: CASSIVSGSNEQFF. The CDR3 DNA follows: TGTGCCAGTAGTATAGTGTCCGGGTCGAATGAGCAGTTCTTC.

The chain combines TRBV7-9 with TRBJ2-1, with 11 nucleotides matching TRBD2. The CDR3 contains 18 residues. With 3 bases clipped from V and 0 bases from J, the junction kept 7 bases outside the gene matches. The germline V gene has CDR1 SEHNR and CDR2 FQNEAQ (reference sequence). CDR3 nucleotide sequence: TGTGCCAGCAGCTTCTTAGCGGGGGGGGTGAGCTCCTACAATGAGCAGTTCTTC. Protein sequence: CASSFLAGGVSSYNEQFF.

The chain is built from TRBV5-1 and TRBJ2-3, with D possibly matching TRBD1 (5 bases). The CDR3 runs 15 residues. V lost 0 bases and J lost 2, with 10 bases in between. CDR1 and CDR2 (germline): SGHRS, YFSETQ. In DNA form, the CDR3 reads TGCGCCAGCAGCTTGGGGGGCAGATCCACAGATACGCAGTATTTT. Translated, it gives CASSLGGRSTDTQYF.

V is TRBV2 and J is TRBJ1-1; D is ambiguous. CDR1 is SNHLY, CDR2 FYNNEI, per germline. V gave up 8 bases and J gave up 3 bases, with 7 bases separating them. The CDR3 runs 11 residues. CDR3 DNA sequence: TGTGCCAGCTTACAGCACACTGAAGCTTTCTTT. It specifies CASLQHTEAFF.

The chain's CDR3 is CASSLATVFYGYTF. CDR3 DNA sequence: TGTGCCAGCAGCTTAGCGACAGTCTTTTATGGCTACACCTTC. The chain is built from TRBV7-9 and TRBJ1-2; D is perhaps TRBD1 (5 bases). This CDR3 comprises 14 residues. V was trimmed by 0 bases and J by 5 bases, leaving 10 bases between them. The germline gives CDR1 SEHNR, CDR2 FQNEAQ (reference sequence).

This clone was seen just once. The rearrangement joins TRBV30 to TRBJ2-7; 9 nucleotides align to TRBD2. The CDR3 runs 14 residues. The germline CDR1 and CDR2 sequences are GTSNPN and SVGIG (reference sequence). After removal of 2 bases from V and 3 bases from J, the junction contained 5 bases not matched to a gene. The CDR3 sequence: CAWSTGLADYEQYF. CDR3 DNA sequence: TGTGCCTGGAGTACGGGACTAGCAGACTACGAGCAGTACTTC.

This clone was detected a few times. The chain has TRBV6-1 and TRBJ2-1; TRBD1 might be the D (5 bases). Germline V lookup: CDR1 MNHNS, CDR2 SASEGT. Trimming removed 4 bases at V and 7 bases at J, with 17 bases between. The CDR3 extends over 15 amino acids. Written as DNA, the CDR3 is TGTGCCAGCAGTGCTAAGGGGAATTCCGTAAATGAGCAGTTCTTC. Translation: CASSAKGNSVNEQFF.

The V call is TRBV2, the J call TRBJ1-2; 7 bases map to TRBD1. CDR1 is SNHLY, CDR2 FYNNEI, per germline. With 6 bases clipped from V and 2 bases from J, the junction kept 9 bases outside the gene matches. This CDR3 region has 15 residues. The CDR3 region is CASSQGQVVNYGYTF. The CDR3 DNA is TGTGCCAGCAGCCAAGGACAGGTAGTCAACTATGGCTACACCTTC.

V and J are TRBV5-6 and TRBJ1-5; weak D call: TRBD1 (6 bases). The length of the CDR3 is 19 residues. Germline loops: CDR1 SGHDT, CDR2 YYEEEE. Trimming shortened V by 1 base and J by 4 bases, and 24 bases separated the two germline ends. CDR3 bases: TGTGCCAGCAGCTTGATAGGCTCAGGGGATGTTAGTGGGAATCAGCCCCAGCATTTT. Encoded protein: CASSLIGSGDVSGNQPQHF.

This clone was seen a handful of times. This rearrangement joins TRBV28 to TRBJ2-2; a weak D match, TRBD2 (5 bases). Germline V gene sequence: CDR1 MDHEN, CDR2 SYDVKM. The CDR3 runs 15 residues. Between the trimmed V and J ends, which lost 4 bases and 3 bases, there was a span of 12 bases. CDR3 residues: CASSSDGMDTGELFF. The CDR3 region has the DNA TGTGCCAGCAGTTCGGACGGGATGGACACCGGGGAGCTGTTTTTT.

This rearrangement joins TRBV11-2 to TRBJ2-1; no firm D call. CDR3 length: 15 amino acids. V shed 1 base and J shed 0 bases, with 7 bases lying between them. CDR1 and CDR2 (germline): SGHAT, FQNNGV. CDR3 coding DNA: TGTGCCAGCAGCTTAGGTGCGGCCTCCTACAATGAGCAGTTCTTC. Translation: CASSLGAASYNEQFF.

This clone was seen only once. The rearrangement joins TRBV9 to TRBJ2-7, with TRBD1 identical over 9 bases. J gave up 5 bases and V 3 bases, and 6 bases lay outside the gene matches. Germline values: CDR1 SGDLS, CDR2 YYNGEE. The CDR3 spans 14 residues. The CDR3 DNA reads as TGTGCCAGCAGCGCCAGGACAGGGGCCGACGAGCAGTACTTC. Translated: CASSARTGADEQYF.

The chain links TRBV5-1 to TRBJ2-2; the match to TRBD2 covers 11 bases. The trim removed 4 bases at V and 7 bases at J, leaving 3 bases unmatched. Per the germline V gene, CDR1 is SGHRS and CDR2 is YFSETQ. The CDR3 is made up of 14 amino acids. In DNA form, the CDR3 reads TGCGCCAGCAGCCCGGGACTAGCGGTCGGGGAGCTGTTTTTT. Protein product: CASSPGLAVGELFF.

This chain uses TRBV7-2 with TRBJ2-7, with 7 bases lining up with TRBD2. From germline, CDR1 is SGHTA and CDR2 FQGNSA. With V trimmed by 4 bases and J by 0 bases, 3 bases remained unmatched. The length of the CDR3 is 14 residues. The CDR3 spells CASSSPSGSYEQYF. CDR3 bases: TGTGCCAGCAGCTCTCCTAGCGGCTCCTACGAGCAGTACTTC. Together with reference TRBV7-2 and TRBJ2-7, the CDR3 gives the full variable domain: GAGVSQSPSNKVTEKGKDVELRCDPISGHTALYWYRQSLGQGLEFLIYFQGNSAPDKSGLPSDRFSAERTGGSVSTLTIQRTQQEDSAVYLCASSSPSGSYEQYFGPGTRLTVT.

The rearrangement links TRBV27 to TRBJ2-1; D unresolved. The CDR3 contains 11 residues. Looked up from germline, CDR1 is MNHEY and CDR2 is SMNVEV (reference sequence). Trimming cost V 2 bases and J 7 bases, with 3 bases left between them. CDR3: CASSLLNEQFF. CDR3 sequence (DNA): TGTGCCAGCAGTTTACTGAATGAGCAGTTCTTC.

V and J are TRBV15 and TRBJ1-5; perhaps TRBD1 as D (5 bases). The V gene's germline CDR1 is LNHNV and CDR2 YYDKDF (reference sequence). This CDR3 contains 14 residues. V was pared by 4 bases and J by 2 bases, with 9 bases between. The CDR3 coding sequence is TGTGCCACCAGCATAACAGGTCGCAATCAGCCCCAGCATTTT. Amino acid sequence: CATSITGRNQPQHF.

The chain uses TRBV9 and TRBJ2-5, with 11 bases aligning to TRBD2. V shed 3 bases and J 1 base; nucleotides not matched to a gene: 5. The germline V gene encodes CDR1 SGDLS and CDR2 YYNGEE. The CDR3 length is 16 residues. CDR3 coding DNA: TGTGCCAGCAGCGCCCCGGGACTAGCGGTCCAAGAGACCCAGTACTTC. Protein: CASSAPGLAVQETQYF.

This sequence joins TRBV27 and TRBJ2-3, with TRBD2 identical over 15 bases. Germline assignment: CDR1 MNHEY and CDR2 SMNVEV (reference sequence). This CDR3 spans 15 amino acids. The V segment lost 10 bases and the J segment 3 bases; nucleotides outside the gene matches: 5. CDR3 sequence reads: CATLGTSGRTDTQYF. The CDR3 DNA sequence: TGTGCCACCCTGGGGACTAGCGGGAGGACAGATACGCAGTATTTT.

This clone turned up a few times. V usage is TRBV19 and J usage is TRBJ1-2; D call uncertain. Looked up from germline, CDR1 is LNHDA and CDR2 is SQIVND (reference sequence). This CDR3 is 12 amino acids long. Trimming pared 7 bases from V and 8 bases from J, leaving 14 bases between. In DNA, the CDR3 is TGTGCCAGTATACGGGATCGGGAGGGCTACACCTTC. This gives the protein CASIRDREGYTF. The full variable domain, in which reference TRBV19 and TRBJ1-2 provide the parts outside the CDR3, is DGGITQSPKYLFRKEGQNVTLSCEQNLNHDAMYWYRQDPGQGLRLIYYSQIVNDFQKGDIAEGYSVSREKKESFPLTVTSAQKNPTAFYLCASIRDREGYTFGSGTRLTVV.